This T cell receptor (beta chain) was identified in a study of blood T cell repertoires in COVID-19. Study overall: Samples taken during acute and convalescent COVID-19 were collected in the United States, Italy and Spain.

In the original analysis: Amplification of reference gene primers provided the estimated nucleated cell counts. The method was immunoSEQ multiplex PCR; TCRdb's version includes in-frame clones alone and lacks a portion of them. For V, J and clone size, that table is used; D and trimming come from the DNA. The table shows just over 85,000 clones, with roughly 87% occurring only once. The CDR3 contains 14 residues. CDR1 and CDR2 from the germline V gene are MGHRA and YSYEKL. The junction had 5 bases not matched to a gene; V was cut back by 3 bases and J by 7 bases. This TCR was sampled from a man aged 50-59 years with acute or convalescent COVID-19. The chain uses TRBV4-1 and TRBJ2-5; TRBD2 matches 10 bases. Sequenced: peripheral blood. CDR3 sequence reads: CASSHPSGGATQYF. CDR3 DNA: TGCGCCAGCAGCCATCCTAGCGGGGGTGCGACCCAGTACTTC.